Following are 8 T cell receptor beta chains from one sample sequenced in a study of technical replicates of blood from several donors. Clones were read by immunoSEQ multiplex PCR, and TCRdb kept only the in-frame ones, dropping some. The table shows tens of thousands of clones, with 95% to 98% occurring only once. Specimen: T cells isolated from PBMCs. The receptor source for this set is a human donor in good health.

The chain is built from TRBV5-1 and TRBJ2-1; TRBD2 aligns across 9 bases. This CDR3 has 17 residues. The V and J ends lost 0 bases and 8 bases, in that order; junction bases with no gene match: 12. The germline gives CDR1 SGHRS, CDR2 YFSETQ. Here the CDR3 reads CASSLASSGAPLDEQFF. The DNA for the CDR3 is TGCGCCAGCAGCTTGGCCTCTAGCGGGGCCCCTTTAGATGAGCAGTTCTTC. Filled out from reference TRBV5-1 and TRBJ2-1, the complete variable domain reads KAGVTQTPRYLIKTRGQQVTLSCSPISGHRSVSWYQQTPGQGLQFLFEYFSETQRNKGNFPGRFSGRQFSNSRSEMNVSTLELGDSALYLCASSLASSGAPLDEQFFGPGTRLTVL.

V gene TRBV27 combines with J gene TRBJ1-2; D may be TRBD1 (5 bases). This CDR3 is built from 12 residues. Germline CDR1 is MNHEY and CDR2 is SMNVEV (reference sequence). The V gene lost 5 bases and the J gene lost 8 bases, with 12 bases spanning the gap. The chain's CDR3 is CASSPAGDGYTF. In nucleotides, the CDR3 is TGTGCCAGCAGTCCCGCGGGGGACGGCTACACCTTC.

The chain is built from TRBV5-6 and TRBJ1-1, with unresolved D. Trimming shortened V by 1 base and J by 4 bases, and 17 bases separated the two germline ends. The CDR3 sequence is 16 residues long. Looked up from germline, CDR1 is SGHDT and CDR2 is YYEEEE. The CDR3 protein is CASSLKGAEWSTEAFF. The CDR3 coding sequence is TGTGCCAGCAGCTTGAAAGGCGCGGAGTGGAGCACTGAAGCTTTCTTT.

The gene calls are TRBV5-1 and TRBJ2-3, with 9 bases matching TRBD1. The CDR3 spans 15 residues. V lost 7 bases to trimming and J lost 2 bases; unmatched junction nucleotides: 8. Germline loops: CDR1 SGHRS, CDR2 YFSETQ. The CDR3 spells CASYSGTGPTDTQYF. DNA of the CDR3: TGCGCCAGCTACTCCGGGACAGGGCCCACAGATACGCAGTATTTT.

This chain connects TRBV5-1 to TRBJ2-1, with TRBD2 identical over 10 bases. Germline loops: CDR1 SGHRS, CDR2 YFSETQ. The V gene end was trimmed by 4 bases and the J gene end by 4 bases; junction bases not matched to a gene: 5. The CDR3 contains 15 residues. The CDR3 protein is CASSPSGGGYNEQFF. CDR3 coding DNA: TGCGCCAGCAGCCCGAGCGGGGGGGGTTACAATGAGCAGTTCTTC. The variable domain in full, with the rest retrieved from reference TRBV5-1 and TRBJ2-1, is KAGVTQTPRYLIKTRGQQVTLSCSPISGHRSVSWYQQTPGQGLQFLFEYFSETQRNKGNFPGRFSGRQFSNSRSEMNVSTLELGDSALYLCASSPSGGGYNEQFFGPGTRLTVL.

The chain carries TRBV5-6 and TRBJ1-2; 7 bases are shared with TRBD1. The CDR3 is 13 amino acids. CDR1 is SGHDT, CDR2 YYEEEE, per germline. After removal of 1 base from V and 5 bases from J, the junction contained 2 bases not matched to a gene. The CDR3 sequence is CASSLQGGYGYTF. The CDR3 nucleotides are TGTGCCAGCAGCTTGCAGGGGGGTTATGGCTACACCTTC.

The genes are TRBV5-1 and TRBJ2-7; TRBD2 aligns across 10 bases. V shed 3 bases and J 1 base; nucleotides not matched to a gene: 10. Germline V gives CDR1 SGHRS, CDR2 YFSETQ. The CDR3 has 17 amino acids. For the CDR3, the DNA is TGCGCCAGCAGCTCGGATCATAGCGGGGGGCCATCCTACGAGCAGTACTTC. This sequence encodes CASSSDHSGGPSYEQYF.

V usage is TRBV28 and J usage is TRBJ1-1; D is possibly TRBD1 (6 bases). Germline-derived CDR1 and CDR2 are MDHEN and SYDVKM. The CDR3 length is 15 residues. V lost 6 bases and J lost 7, with 21 bases in between. CDR3 amino acids: CASRTPSKGVDEAFF. In nucleotides, the CDR3 is TGTGCCAGCAGGACCCCCTCCAAGGGGGTGGATGAAGCTTTCTTT.